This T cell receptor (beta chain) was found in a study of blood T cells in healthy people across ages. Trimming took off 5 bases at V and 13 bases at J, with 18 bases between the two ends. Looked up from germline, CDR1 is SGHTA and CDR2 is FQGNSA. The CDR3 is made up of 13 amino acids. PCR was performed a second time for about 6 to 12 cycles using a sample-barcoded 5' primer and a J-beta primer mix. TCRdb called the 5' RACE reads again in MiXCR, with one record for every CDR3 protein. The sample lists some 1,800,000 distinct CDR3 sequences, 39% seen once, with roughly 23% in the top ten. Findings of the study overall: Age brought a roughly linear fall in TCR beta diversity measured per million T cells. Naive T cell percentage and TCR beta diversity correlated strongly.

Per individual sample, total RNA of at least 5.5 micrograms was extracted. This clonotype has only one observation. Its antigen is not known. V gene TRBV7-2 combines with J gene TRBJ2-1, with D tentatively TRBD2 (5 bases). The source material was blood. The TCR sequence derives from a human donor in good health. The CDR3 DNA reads TGTGCCAGCAGCACGGAGCGGCGAGAGACCCAGTTCTTC. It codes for CASSTERRETQFF.